The source of this T cell receptor (beta chain) is a study of T cell repertoires in cytomegalovirus infection. Study-wide background: Indicated by public TCR beta signatures were CMV infection and matching HLA type.

Trimming shortened V by 3 bases and J by 4 bases, and 21 bases separated the two germline ends. Germline-derived CDR1 and CDR2 are KGHSH and LQKENI. This CDR3 region has 17 residues. TCRdb reanalysed the reads using MiXCR and keeps one entry per CDR3 protein. The sample holds more than 200,000 distinct CDR3 sequences, roughly 10% seen once. There are a few counts of this clonotype. Its target is unknown. Study-level points and caveats: HLA-C-restricted, CMV-specific TCR beta clonotypes were dominant ex vivo. Pooled public TCR beta family frequency picked out CMV carriers with the relevant HLA.

The source is a human donor in good health (CMV status not recorded). Some clones in this sample may be carry-over from other donors' samples. The chain has TRBV18 and TRBJ1-1, with D possibly being TRBD1 (6 bases). Sequencing was performed on PBMCs. The chain's CDR3 is CASSPLRSTGTSTEAFF. CDR3 in DNA: TGTGCCAGCTCACCCCTCCGAAGTACAGGGACGAGCACTGAAGCTTTCTTT.